This T cell receptor (beta chain) was documented in a study of cytomegalovirus exposure and HLA in healthy donors. Study conclusions and caveats: Most CMV-associated TCR beta chains appeared HLA-restricted in a later analysis. Confirmation in vitro established that three CMV-associated chains were specific for CMV antigens. Among the most significant clusters, several appeared linked to common viral pathogens in a later analysis.

The PCR had 60 Vbeta and 13 Jbeta primers. TCRdb keeps only in-frame clones here, not all; method: immunoSEQ multiplex PCR. Of roughly 79,000 clones in the sample, roughly 74% were seen once. The ends were cut back, 5 bases at V and 6 bases at J, with 13 bases in the middle. Germline CDR1 reads SNHLY; CDR2 reads FYNNEI. CDR3 size: 14 residues. As for this clone: Its cognate antigen is unknown.

The chain employs TRBV2 and TRBJ2-2; D is possibly TRBD2 (6 bases). This receptor was taken from a woman aged 45-65 years in good health and CMV-seropositive. Sequencing was carried out using PBMCs. This chain's CDR3 is CASSTEGNAGELFF. The CDR3 bases are TGTGCCAGCAGTACGGAGGGTAACGCCGGGGAGCTGTTTTTT.